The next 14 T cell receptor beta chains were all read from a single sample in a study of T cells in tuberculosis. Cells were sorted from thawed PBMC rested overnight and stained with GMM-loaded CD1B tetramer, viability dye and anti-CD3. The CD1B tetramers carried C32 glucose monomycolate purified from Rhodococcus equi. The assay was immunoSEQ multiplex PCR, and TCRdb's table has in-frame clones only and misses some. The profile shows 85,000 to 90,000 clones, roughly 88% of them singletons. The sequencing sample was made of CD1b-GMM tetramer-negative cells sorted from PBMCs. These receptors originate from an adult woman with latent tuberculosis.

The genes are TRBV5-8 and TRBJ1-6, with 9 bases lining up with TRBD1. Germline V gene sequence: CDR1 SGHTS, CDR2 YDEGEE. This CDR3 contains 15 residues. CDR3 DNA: TGTGCAACACCTCTAAGGGACAGGGCTAATTCACCCCTCCACTTT. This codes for CATPLRDRANSPLHF. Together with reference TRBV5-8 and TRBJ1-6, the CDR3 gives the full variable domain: EAGVTQSPTHLIKTRGQQATLRCSPISGHTSVYWYQQALGLGLQFLLWYDEGEERNRGNFPPRFSGRQFPNYSSELNVNALELEDSALYLCATPLRDRANSPLHFGNGTRLTVT.

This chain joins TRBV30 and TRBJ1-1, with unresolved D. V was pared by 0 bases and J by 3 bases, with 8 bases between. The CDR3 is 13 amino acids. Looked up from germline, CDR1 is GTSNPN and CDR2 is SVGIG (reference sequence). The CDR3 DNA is TGTGCCTGGAGTGTCCACAGAGACACTGAAGCTTTCTTT. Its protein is CAWSVHRDTEAFF.

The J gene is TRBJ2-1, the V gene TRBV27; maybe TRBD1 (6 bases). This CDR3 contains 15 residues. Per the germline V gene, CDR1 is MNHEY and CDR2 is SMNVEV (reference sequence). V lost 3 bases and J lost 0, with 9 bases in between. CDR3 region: CASSLGASSYNEQFF. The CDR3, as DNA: TGTGCCAGCAGTTTGGGGGCGAGCTCCTACAATGAGCAGTTCTTC.

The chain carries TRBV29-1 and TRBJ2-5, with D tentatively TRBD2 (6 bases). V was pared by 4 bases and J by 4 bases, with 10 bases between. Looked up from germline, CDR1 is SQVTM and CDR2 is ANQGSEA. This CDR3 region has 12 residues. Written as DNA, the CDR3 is TGCAGCGTTGTGCGGGGCCCAGAGACCCAGTACTTC. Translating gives CSVVRGPETQYF.

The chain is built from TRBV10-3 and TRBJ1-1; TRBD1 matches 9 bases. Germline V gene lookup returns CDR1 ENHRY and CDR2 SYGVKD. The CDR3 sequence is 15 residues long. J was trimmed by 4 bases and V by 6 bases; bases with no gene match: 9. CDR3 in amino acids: CAIRGSGTGSTEAFF. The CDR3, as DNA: TGTGCCATCAGGGGCTCCGGGACAGGGAGCACTGAAGCTTTCTTT.

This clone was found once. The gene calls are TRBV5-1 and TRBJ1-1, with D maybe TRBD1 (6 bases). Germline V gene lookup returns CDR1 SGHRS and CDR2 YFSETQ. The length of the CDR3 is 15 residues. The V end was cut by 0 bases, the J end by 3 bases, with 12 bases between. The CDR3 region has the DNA TGCGCCAGCAGCTTGGAGGGGGTGGCGCACACTGAAGCTTTCTTT. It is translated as CASSLEGVAHTEAFF.

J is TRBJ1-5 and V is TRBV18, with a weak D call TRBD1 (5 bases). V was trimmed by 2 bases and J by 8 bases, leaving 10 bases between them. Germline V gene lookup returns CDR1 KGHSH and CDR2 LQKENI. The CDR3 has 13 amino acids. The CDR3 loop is CASSPEGVEPQHF. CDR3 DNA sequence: TGTGCCAGCTCACCAGAAGGGGTAGAGCCCCAGCATTTT. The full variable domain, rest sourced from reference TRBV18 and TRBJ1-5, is NAGVMQNPRHLVRRRGQEARLRCSPMKGHSHVYWYRQLPEEGLKFMVYLQKENIIDESGMPKERFSAEFPKEGPSILRIQQVVRGDSAAYFCASSPEGVEPQHFGDGTRLSIL.

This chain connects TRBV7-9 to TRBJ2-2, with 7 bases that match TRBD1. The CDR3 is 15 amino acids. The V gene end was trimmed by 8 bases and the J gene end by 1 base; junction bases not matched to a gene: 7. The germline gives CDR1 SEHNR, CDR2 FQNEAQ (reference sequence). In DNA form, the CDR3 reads TGTGCCAGCCACCCAGGACAGGAGAACACCGGGGAGCTGTTTTTT. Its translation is CASHPGQENTGELFF.

The CDR3 loop is CASSPDRVGGELFF. The CDR3 coding sequence is TGCGCCAGCAGCCCGGACAGGGTTGGCGGGGAGCTGTTTTTT. V usage is TRBV5-1 and J usage is TRBJ2-2; TRBD1 matches at 8 bases. The CDR3 has 14 residues. Germline V gene lookup returns CDR1 SGHRS and CDR2 YFSETQ. V lost 4 bases, J lost 7 bases, and 6 bases stayed unmatched.

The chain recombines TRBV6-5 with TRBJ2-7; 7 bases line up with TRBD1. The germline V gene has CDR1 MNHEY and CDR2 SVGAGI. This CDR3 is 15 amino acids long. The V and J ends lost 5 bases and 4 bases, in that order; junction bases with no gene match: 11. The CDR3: CASSVGTVDPYEQYF. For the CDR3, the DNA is TGTGCCAGCAGTGTCGGGACAGTCGATCCTTACGAGCAGTACTTC.

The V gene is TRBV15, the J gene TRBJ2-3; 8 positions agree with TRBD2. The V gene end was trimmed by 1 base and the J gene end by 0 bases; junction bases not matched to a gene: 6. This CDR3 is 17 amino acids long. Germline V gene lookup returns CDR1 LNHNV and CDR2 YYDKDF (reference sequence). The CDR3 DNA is TGTGCCACCAGCAGAGGCGGGGGGAGGTTTAGCACAGATACGCAGTATTTT. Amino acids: CATSRGGGRFSTDTQYF.

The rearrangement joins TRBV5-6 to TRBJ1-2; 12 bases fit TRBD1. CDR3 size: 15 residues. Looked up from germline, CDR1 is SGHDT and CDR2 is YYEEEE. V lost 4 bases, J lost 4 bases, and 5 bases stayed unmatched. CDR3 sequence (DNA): TGTGCCAGCAGCCGGGACAGGGGGCGAGGCTATGGCTACACCTTC. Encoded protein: CASSRDRGRGYGYTF.

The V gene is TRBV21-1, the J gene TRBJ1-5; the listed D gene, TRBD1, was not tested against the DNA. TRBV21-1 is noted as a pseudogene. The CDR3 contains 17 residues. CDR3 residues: CASSTAPTTPSNQPQHF. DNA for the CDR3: TGTGCCAGCAGCACTGCCCCCACAACACCTAGCAATCAGCCCCAGCATTTT.

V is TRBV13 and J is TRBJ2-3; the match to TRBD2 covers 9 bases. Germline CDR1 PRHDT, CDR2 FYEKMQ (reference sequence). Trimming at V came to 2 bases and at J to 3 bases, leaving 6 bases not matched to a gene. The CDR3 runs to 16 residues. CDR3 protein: CASSLLAGRGTDTQYF. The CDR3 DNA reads TGTGCCAGCAGCTTACTAGCGGGGAGGGGTACAGATACGCAGTATTTT.